These 10 T cell receptor beta chains were sequenced from one sample in a study of T cells in Graves' hyperthyroidism and ophthalmopathy (dated by TCRdb to the late 2010s). Library creation used multiplex PCR. This sample was sequenced with an Illumina HiSeq 2000. The TCR beta CDR3 regions were amplified from the RNA transcripts. The first round of RT-PCR for the TCR CDR3 was performed with the HTBI primer set and the Qiagen OneStep RT-PCR kit. Clones were called with MiXCR by TCRdb after fastp trimmed the public reads at Q25, and only in-frame beta chains were retained. Entries that share a CDR3 protein sequence are merged under the most common genes and DNA. Within this sample are approximately 520,000 distinct CDR3 sequences, with roughly 20% of them counted one time only. Around a quarter of the sample rests with the top ten. Sample: blood. The receptor source for this set is a man between 18 and 35 years old with Graves' hyperthyroidism.

The chain links TRBV6-1 to TRBJ1-2; a possible D gene is TRBD1 (5 bases). V was trimmed by 7 bases and J by 2 bases, leaving 20 bases between them. The CDR3 length is 16 residues. Germline CDR1 is MNHNS and CDR2 is SASEGT. Here the CDR3 reads CASTWGPRRTNYGYTF. The CDR3 nucleotides are TGTGCCAGCACCTGGGGACCCCGGAGGACCAACTATGGCTACACCTTC.

This clonotype was detected many times. The chain couples TRBV12-3 or TRBV12-4 to TRBJ1-1, with D hard to call. V shed 4 bases and J shed 0 bases, with 12 bases lying between them. This CDR3 region has 15 residues. Here the CDR3 DNA reads TGTGCCAGCAGTTACGGAGACGCACTGAACACTGAAGCTTTCTTT. It is translated as CASSYGDALNTEAFF.

This clonotype has just a few counts. V usage is TRBV5-6 and J usage is TRBJ1-1; TRBD1 is a possible D gene (6 bases). The CDR3 runs to 17 residues. V was trimmed by 1 base and J by 1 base, leaving 17 bases between them. Germline V CDR1 and CDR2: SGHDT, YYEEEE. The CDR3 coding sequence is TGTGCCAGCAGCTTGCGGGGGCACCGATTTGAGAACACTGAAGCTTTCTTT. Amino acid sequence: CASSLRGHRFENTEAFF.

This chain links TRBV7-9 with TRBJ2-5, with TRBD2 identical over 13 bases. Unmatched junction bases numbered 5, after V lost 9 bases and J lost 4 bases. Germline-derived CDR1 and CDR2 are SEHNR and FQNEAQ (reference sequence). The CDR3 extends over 14 amino acids. CDR3 DNA: TGTGCCAGTGGGACTAGCGGGGTCCCAGAGACCCAGTACTTC. It yields the protein CASGTSGVPETQYF. Together with reference TRBV7-9 and TRBJ2-5, the CDR3 gives the full variable domain: DTGVSQNPRHKITKRGQNVTFRCDPISEHNRLYWYRQTLGQGPEFLTYFQNEAQLEKSRLLSDRFSAERPKGSFSTLEIQRTEQGDSAMYLCASGTSGVPETQYFGPGTRLLVL.

Only a few counts were recorded for this clonotype. The J gene is TRBJ2-5, the V gene TRBV6-1; 7 bases fit TRBD1. CDR3 length equals 15 residues. The germline V gene has CDR1 MNHNS and CDR2 SASEGT. Trimming took 8 bases from V and 4 from J; bases not matched to a gene: 13. CDR3 coding DNA: TGTGCCAGCGGTCTGACAGGGACCCCCGGAGAGACCCAGTACTTC. This translates into CASGLTGTPGETQYF.

This clonotype was recorded many times. The genes are TRBV6-1 and TRBJ1-5, with a weak D call TRBD1 (5 bases). Trimming removed 4 bases at V and 1 base at J, with 8 bases between. Germline CDR1 is MNHNS and CDR2 is SASEGT. This CDR3 is built from 14 residues. The CDR3 sequence is CASSADRSNQPQHF. The CDR3 nucleotides read TGTGCCAGCAGTGCTGACAGAAGCAATCAGCCCCAGCATTTT.

The chain carries TRBV6-1 and TRBJ2-7; maybe TRBD1 (5 bases). Trimming left V 8 bases short and J 4 bases short, with 24 bases between. Germline V gene lookup returns CDR1 MNHNS and CDR2 SASEGT. This CDR3 is built from 16 residues. CDR3 DNA: TGTGCCAGCTCCCCCCTATTTACAGGAATCGCTTACGAGCAGTACTTC. Its protein product is CASSPLFTGIAYEQYF.

This clonotype was counted a few times. This chain links TRBV5-1 with TRBJ1-2; D is possibly TRBD1 (5 bases). Germline loops: CDR1 SGHRS, CDR2 YFSETQ. V was pared by 5 bases and J by 0 bases, with 14 bases between. CDR3 size: 15 residues. CDR3 sequence reads: CASRSRDGTNYGYTF. The CDR3 DNA is TGCGCCAGCAGATCTAGGGACGGTACTAACTATGGCTACACCTTC.

At least ten counts were recorded for this clonotype. V gene TRBV6-1 combines with J gene TRBJ2-7; D is unclear. The CDR3 is 13 residues long. CDR1 and CDR2 from the germline V gene are MNHNS and SASEGT. Trimming left V 3 bases short and J 3 bases short, with 9 bases between. The DNA for the CDR3 is TGTGCCAGCAGTGATGGACGGATCTACGAGCAGTACTTC. It codes for CASSDGRIYEQYF.

This clonotype was recorded at least ten times. The chain's CDR3 is CASSFSTGATGELFF. As DNA, the CDR3 is TGTGCCAGCAGTTTTTCGACAGGGGCCACCGGGGAGCTGTTTTTT. The chain has TRBV12-3 or TRBV12-4 and TRBJ2-2; 8 bases line up with TRBD1. V was clipped by 3 bases and J by 4 bases; unmatched bases: 4. This CDR3 spans 15 amino acids.